This entry lists 20 T cell receptor beta chains sequenced from one sample in a study of T-cell reconstitution after alpha-beta-depleted transplantation in children. TCRbeta library construction was performed incorporating unique molecular identifiers. TCRdb ran MiXCR on the PCR reads and lists one entry per CDR3 protein. There are some 500,000 distinct CDR3 sequences in the sample; about 18% occur only once, and 3.3% lies in the top ten. This material consisted of PBMCs from the stem cell graft donor, taken from the stem cell graft. These receptors all stem from a human donor who donated a stem cell graft to a child with acute lymphoblastic leukemia.

The table lists this clonotype with a few counts. The rearrangement uses TRBV29-1 and TRBJ2-7; 10 bases fit TRBD2. V shed 6 bases and J 3 bases; nucleotides not matched to a gene: 5. CDR1 and CDR2 (germline): SQVTM, ANQGSEA. This CDR3 comprises 13 residues. CDR3 loop: CSVWTSGNYEQYF. CDR3 in DNA: TGCAGCGTATGGACTAGCGGCAACTACGAGCAGTACTTC.

This CDR3 reads CSVVQGATEAFF. The CDR3 DNA sequence: TGCAGCGTTGTTCAGGGGGCTACTGAAGCTTTCTTT. The chain joins TRBV29-1 to TRBJ1-1; TRBD1 matches 8 bases. With 4 bases clipped from V and 5 bases from J, the junction kept 3 bases outside the gene matches. This CDR3 is 12 amino acids long. Germline V gives CDR1 SQVTM, CDR2 ANQGSEA.

This clonotype was detected only a few times. The chain carries TRBV15 and TRBJ2-1; no firm D call. V lost 0 bases, J lost 0 bases, and 9 bases lay in between. The CDR3 totals 16 residues. Germline-derived CDR1 and CDR2 are LNHNV and YYDKDF (reference sequence). CDR3: CATSRDRGSSYNEQFF. The CDR3 DNA sequence: TGTGCCACCAGCAGAGATCGCGGAAGCTCCTACAATGAGCAGTTCTTC. Drawing the rest from reference TRBV15 and TRBJ2-1, the complete variable domain is DAMVIQNPRYQVTQFGKPVTLSCSQTLNHNVMYWYQQKSSQAPKLLFHYYDKDFNNEADTPDNFQSRRPNTSFCFLDIRSPGLGDTAMYLCATSRDRGSSYNEQFFGPGTRLTVL.

J is TRBJ2-7 and V is TRBV6-1, with 9 bases matching TRBD2. The J segment lost 2 bases and the V segment lost 5 bases, leaving 10 bases of the junction unmatched. This CDR3 is built from 16 residues. Germline loops: CDR1 MNHNS, CDR2 SASEGT. CDR3 DNA: TGTGCCAGCAGTCAAACTGGGCTAGCGGGAACCTACGAGCAGTACTTC. It encodes CASSQTGLAGTYEQYF.

V usage is TRBV2 and J usage is TRBJ1-1; unclear D gene. V lost 6 bases to trimming and J lost 0 bases, with 11 bases between them. The CDR3 runs 14 residues. Looked up from germline, CDR1 is SNHLY and CDR2 is FYNNEI. The CDR3 is CASRAGVMNTEAFF. The CDR3 region has the DNA TGTGCCAGCAGGGCGGGAGTCATGAACACTGAAGCTTTCTTT.

The sample holds a few counts of this clonotype. V and J are TRBV19 and TRBJ1-6, with D perhaps TRBD1 (5 bases). Trimming took 3 bases from V and 9 from J, leaving 15 bases between them. Germline CDR1 and CDR2: LNHDA and SQIVND (reference sequence). The CDR3 runs to 15 residues. This CDR3 reads CASSIGHHSTSPLHF. CDR3 coding DNA: TGTGCCAGTAGTATTGGACATCACTCAACTTCACCCCTCCACTTT.

CDR3 nucleotides: TGTGCAAGTCGCTTAGTTGGGACAGACTCTGGAAACACCATATATTTT. This translates into CASRLVGTDSGNTIYF. The chain combines TRBV12-2 with TRBJ1-3. TRBV12-2 is a pseudogene segment. This CDR3 spans 16 amino acids.

J is TRBJ2-7 and V is TRBV5-1; 8 bases are a match to TRBD1. V lost 4 bases to trimming and J lost 0 bases; unmatched junction nucleotides: 6. This CDR3 contains 15 residues. CDR1 is SGHRS and CDR2 is YFSETQ in the germline V gene. In DNA form, the CDR3 reads TGCGCCAGCAGCCCGGGGACAGGCAACTCCTACGAGCAGTACTTC. It codes for CASSPGTGNSYEQYF.

The chain has TRBV27 and TRBJ1-5; D unresolved. Germline lookup yields CDR1 MNHEY and CDR2 SMNVEV (reference sequence). V was pared by 0 bases and J by 0 bases, with 12 bases between. The CDR3 runs to 17 residues. In DNA, the CDR3 is TGTGCCAGCAGTTTATCCTCCGGGCCCTATAGCAATCAGCCCCAGCATTTT. It translates to CASSLSSGPYSNQPQHF.

The table lists this clonotype with a count of one. V and J are TRBV12-3 or TRBV12-4 and TRBJ1-4; 9 nucleotides align to TRBD1. CDR3 length equals 16 residues. V shed 5 bases and J 4 bases; nucleotides not matched to a gene: 8. CDR3 bases: TGTGCCAGCAGTCCCGGACAGGGGCTGGGTAATGAAAAACTGTTTTTT. Residues: CASSPGQGLGNEKLFF.

V usage is TRBV29-1 and J usage is TRBJ1-2; D ambiguous. Germline loops: CDR1 SQVTM, CDR2 ANQGSEA. The CDR3 length is 14 residues. The V and J ends lost 2 bases and 7 bases respectively, with 17 bases between them. In nucleotides, the CDR3 is TGCAGCGTTGAACCCGAGGTTAGAACAGCTGGCTACACCTTC. It translates to CSVEPEVRTAGYTF.

The chain uses TRBV15 and TRBJ2-3; D gene unclear. Germline V CDR1 and CDR2: LNHNV, YYDKDF (reference sequence). V shed 0 bases and J shed 8 bases, with 9 bases lying between them. The CDR3 sequence is 13 residues long. CDR3 amino acids: CATSREGPGTQYF. The CDR3 bases are TGTGCCACCAGCAGAGAAGGGCCAGGTACGCAGTATTTT.

This clonotype was counted a single time. This chain connects TRBV20-1 to TRBJ2-2; D possibly uses TRBD1 or TRBD2 (6 bases each). This CDR3 has 16 amino acids. CDR1 DFQATT and CDR2 SNEGSKA come from the germline V gene (reference sequence). Trimming removed 0 bases at V and 8 bases at J, with 19 bases between. The CDR3 DNA reads TGCAGTGCTAGAGATCATGGGGGCGGGATATGGGGGGAGCTGTTTTTT. Its translation: CSARDHGGGIWGELFF.

As concerns this clonotype: Sequence at one end of the junction differs from germline and may be a read error. This chain joins TRBV2 and TRBJ2-5; D gene uncertain. There are 14 residues in the CDR3. Germline-derived CDR1 and CDR2 are SNHLY and FYNNEI. The CDR3 region has the DNA TGTGCCAGCAGGGAAGCCTGGCACCAAGAGACCCAGTACTTC. It yields the protein CASREAWHQETQYF.

A few counts support this clonotype. The chain carries TRBV5-1 and TRBJ2-2, with D unclear. Looked up from germline, CDR1 is SGHRS and CDR2 is YFSETQ. This CDR3 comprises 13 residues. V was cut by 2 bases and J by 6 bases, with 8 bases left in between. In DNA form, the CDR3 reads TGCGCCAGCAGCTTTGTCGCCCCCGGGGAGCTGTTTTTT. Protein: CASSFVAPGELFF.

The chain recombines TRBV6-1 with TRBJ1-1; 7 bases agree with TRBD1. Losses at the gene ends were 6 bases for V and 4 bases for J; bases not matched to a gene: 14. The CDR3 runs 16 residues. CDR1 and CDR2 from the germline V gene are MNHNS and SASEGT. CDR3 sequence reads: CASRPMSKGQTTEAFF. DNA for the CDR3: TGTGCCAGCAGGCCCATGTCAAAGGGACAGACCACTGAAGCTTTCTTT.

This clonotype was seen repeatedly, ten times or more. The chain recombines TRBV5-1 with TRBJ2-7; no reliable D call. This CDR3 contains 16 residues. Germline CDR1 and CDR2: SGHRS and YFSETQ. V lost 0 bases to trimming and J lost 2 bases, with 15 bases between them. The CDR3 DNA reads as TGCGCCAGCAGCTTGGCCCTGGACGGGTTCACCTACGAGCAGTACTTC. Translation gives CASSLALDGFTYEQYF.

This chain joins TRBV7-9 and TRBJ2-1; the D gene is possibly TRBD2 (6 bases). Germline V gene sequence: CDR1 SEHNR, CDR2 FQNEAQ (reference sequence). This CDR3 is 17 amino acids long. The V end lost 3 bases, the J end lost 2 bases, and 17 bases lay between the germline ends. CDR3 protein: CASSLPLGRNPYNEQFF. The DNA of the CDR3 is TGTGCCAGCAGCTTGCCTTTGGGGAGGAATCCCTACAATGAGCAGTTCTTC.

This clonotype was counted a single time. This chain connects TRBV12-3 or TRBV12-4 to TRBJ2-1; 12 bases match TRBD2. The CDR3 loop spans 18 amino acids. Unmatched junction bases numbered 14, after V lost 6 bases and J lost 5 bases. Here the CDR3 reads CASSPTSGRRQRNNEQFF. The CDR3 bases are TGTGCCAGCAGCCCCACTAGCGGGAGGAGGCAGCGGAACAATGAGCAGTTCTTC.

V and J are TRBV6-1 and TRBJ2-5; possibly TRBD1 or TRBD2 for D (6 bases each). This CDR3 has 15 amino acids. Germline loops: CDR1 MNHNS, CDR2 SASEGT. The V end lost 0 bases, the J end lost 7 bases, and 15 bases lay between the germline ends. In nucleotides, the CDR3 is TGTGCCAGCAGTGAAGCGCACGAGGGGGGTCGGACCCAGTACTTC. Translated: CASSEAHEGGRTQYF.